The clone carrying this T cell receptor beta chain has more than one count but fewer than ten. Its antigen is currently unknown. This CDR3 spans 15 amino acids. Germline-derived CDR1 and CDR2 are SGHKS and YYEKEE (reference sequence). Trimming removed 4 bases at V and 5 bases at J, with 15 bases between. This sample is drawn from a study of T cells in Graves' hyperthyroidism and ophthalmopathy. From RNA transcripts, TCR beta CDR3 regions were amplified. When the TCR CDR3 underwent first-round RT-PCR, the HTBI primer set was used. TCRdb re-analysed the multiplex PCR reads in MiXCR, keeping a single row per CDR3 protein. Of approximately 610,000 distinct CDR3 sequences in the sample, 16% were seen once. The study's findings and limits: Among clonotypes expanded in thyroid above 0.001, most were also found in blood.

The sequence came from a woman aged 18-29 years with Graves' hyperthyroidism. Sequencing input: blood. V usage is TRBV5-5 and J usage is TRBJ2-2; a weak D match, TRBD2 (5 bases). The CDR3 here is CASSQDGVRTGELFF. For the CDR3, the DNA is TGTGCCAGCAGCCAGGACGGGGTACGGACCGGGGAGCTGTTTTTT.